The sample holds many counts of the clone carrying this T cell receptor beta chain. TCRdb re-analysed the 5' RACE reads in MiXCR, keeping a single row per CDR3 protein. This table holds around 70,000 distinct CDR3 sequences, approximately 9% found once. Time point given: blood at routine non-recurrence follow-up after resection. This sample is drawn from a study of spatial heterogeneity in lung cancer. Across the study: The authors sequenced available follow-up PBMC samples, taken a median of roughly 24 months after resection. Across the raw uncorrected reads, a unique TCR and UMI combination was observed, on average, more than ten times.

The sequence was obtained from a female donor with early-stage non-small cell lung cancer. The sample in question was PBMCs, obtained at follow-up.

The CDR3 loop is CASSRKRAGTSYEQYF. The CDR3 DNA follows: TGTGCCAGCAGCCGCAAGAGAGCGGGCACTTCCTACGAGCAGTACTTC. The chain couples TRBV11-2 to TRBJ2-7; D is possibly TRBD2 (6 bases). The V end was cut by 5 bases, the J end by 1 base, with 18 bases between. Germline-derived CDR1 and CDR2 are SGHAT and FQNNGV. This CDR3 spans 16 amino acids.